This TCR beta chain was obtained from a study of blood T cell repertoires in COVID-19 (TCRdb year 2020). About the study as a whole: Samples from collaborators originated in the United States, Italy and Spain and spanned both the acute and convalescent phases of COVID-19. The material from the prospective study consisted of cDNA or gDNA derived from T cells, B-cell-depleted T cells, or PBMCs. The dataset comprised deeply sampled blood TCRbeta repertoires from subjects exposed to, actively infected with, or recovered from COVID-19. The repertoires were released in a freely available public database meant as a resource for research on the immune response to SARS-CoV-2. Samples came from the ongoing ImmuneRACE study (first 160 participants) plus 1,254 subjects from 6 global collaborators. A de-identified subject ID, COVID-19 status, age in years and sex were almost always included in the sample metadata. Where HLA class I and class II types were available, the types were taken from metadata supplied by the sample provider, not from assay-based typing. Points the paper makes about the study in general: Clinical and demographic metadata were provided uncurated, with the amount varying by source and participant.

This clone was detected only once. Its antigen remains unidentified. Base qualities were left out, and no much larger clone turns up one base away. The immunoSEQ Assay, a bias-controlled multiplex PCR, was used to amplify TCRbeta CDR3 regions from genomic DNA. The authors' pipeline ran thus. The number of nucleated cells in each sample was estimated from the amplification of reference gene primers within the assay. To quantify the absolute abundance of each unique TCRbeta CDR3 rearrangement, sequence reads were collapsed and filtered. For each sample, productive Simpson clonality was calculated as the square root of Simpson's diversity index over productive rearrangements. TCRdb obtained this table from immuneACCESS and retained in-frame rearrangements with V and J assigned. These tables miss some clones; where compared with another copy, unresolved V genes account for less than half of the shortfall, and the remainder is unexplained. V and J calls and clone size are those listed in that table; D and trimming were worked out from the DNA. Within this sample are 90,000 to 100,000 clones, with roughly 90% of them counted one time only. The ten biggest clones cover around 1.6% of the sample.

Each collaborating institution followed its own protocols to collect whole blood in K2EDTA tubes. Collaborator samples were shipped for TCRbeta analysis as frozen whole blood, isolated PBMCs, or DNA extracted from either sample type. The sample was peripheral blood. This TCR was sampled from a man older than 75 with acute or convalescent COVID-19.

The CDR3 sequence is CASSLKGRETQYF. The nucleotides read TGTGCCAGCAGTTTAAAGGGGAGGGAGACCCAGTACTTC. The sequence links TRBV12-3 or TRBV12-4 to TRBJ2-5, with TRBD2 tentatively as D gene (6 bases match). Deletion took 2 bases off V and 5 bases off J, with a span of 9 bases between the germline ends. From cysteine to phenylalanine, the CDR3 is 13 amino acids long. The entry retains the CDR3 DNA only, 39 bases that are in frame from base 1.